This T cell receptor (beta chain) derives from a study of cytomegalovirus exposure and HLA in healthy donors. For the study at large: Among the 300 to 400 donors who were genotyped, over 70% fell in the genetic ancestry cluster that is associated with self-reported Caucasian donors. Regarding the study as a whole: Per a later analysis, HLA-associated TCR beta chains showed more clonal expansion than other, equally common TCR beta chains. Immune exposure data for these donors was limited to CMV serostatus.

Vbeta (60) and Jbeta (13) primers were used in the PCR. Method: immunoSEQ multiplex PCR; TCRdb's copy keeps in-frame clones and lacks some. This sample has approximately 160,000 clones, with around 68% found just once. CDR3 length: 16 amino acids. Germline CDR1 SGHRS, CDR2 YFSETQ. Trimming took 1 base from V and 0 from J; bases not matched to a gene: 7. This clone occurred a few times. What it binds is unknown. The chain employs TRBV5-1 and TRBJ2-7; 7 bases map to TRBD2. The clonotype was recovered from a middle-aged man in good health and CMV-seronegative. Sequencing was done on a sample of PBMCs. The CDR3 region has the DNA TGCGCCAGCAGCTTGAATCCAGCGGGGAGCTCCTACGAGCAGTACTTC. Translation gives CASSLNPAGSSYEQYF.